This entry describes one TCR beta chain. The antigen is unknown. This entry belongs to a study of spatial heterogeneity in lung cancer. Findings and limits, study-wide: Ubiquitous expanded tumor TCRs surfaced in blood more at resection than they did at follow-up.

Unique molecular identifiers tagged every individual TCR cDNA molecule. MiXCR, run by TCRdb on the 5' RACE reads, gives a single entry per CDR3 protein. This table holds some 120,000 distinct CDR3 sequences, 10% to 15% found once. Time point specified: blood at routine non-recurrence follow-up after resection. No cell sorting; template was whole RNA from tumor, lung tissue or PBMC. Between the trimmed V and J ends, which lost 1 base and 1 base, there was a span of 8 bases. The CDR3 sequence is 14 residues long. Germline V CDR1 and CDR2: DFQATT, SNEGSKA (reference sequence). This sample comprised PBMCs, obtained at follow-up. The gene calls are TRBV20-1 and TRBJ1-5, with D perhaps matching TRBD1 (5 bases). The TCR sequence derives from a male donor with early-stage non-small cell lung cancer. Here the CDR3 DNA reads TGCAGTGCTAGAGGGGGGACGAGCAATCAGCCCCAGCATTTT. Its protein is CSARGGTSNQPQHF.